The source of this T cell receptor (beta chain) is a study of T cells in Graves' hyperthyroidism and ophthalmopathy. About the study: Sampling of peripheral blood happened at initial diagnosis, prior to any treatment. Overall study results and limits: Blood held most thyroid clonotypes expanded above 0.001 frequency.

Patients with ophthalmopathy all had a Clinical Activity Score of at least 3, a NOSPECS grade of at least 4 and duration under 3 months. Each diagnosis drew on symptoms, thyroxine, TRAb, thyroid ultrasound and orbital computed tomography findings. The germline V and J ends were trimmed by 7 bases and 2 bases, with 5 bases remaining between them. This CDR3 is 12 amino acids long. Germline CDR1 reads LGHDT; CDR2 reads YNNKEL (reference sequence). Amplified TCR beta CDR3 regions came from RNA transcripts. Primed by the HTBI set, a first-round RT-PCR was run on the TCR CDR3. TCRdb reprocessed the multiplex PCR reads via MiXCR and lists one record per CDR3 protein. Of hundreds of thousands of distinct CDR3 sequences in the sample, about 14% were seen once. As concerns this clonotype: The antigen remains undetermined.

This sequence joins TRBV3-1 and TRBJ2-2; the D is unclear. Sequencing was done on a sample of blood. The clonotype comes from a woman in her 40s with Graves' ophthalmopathy. CDR3 sequence reads: CASNYNTGELFF. The CDR3 nucleotides are TGTGCCAGCAACTATAACACCGGGGAGCTGTTTTTT.